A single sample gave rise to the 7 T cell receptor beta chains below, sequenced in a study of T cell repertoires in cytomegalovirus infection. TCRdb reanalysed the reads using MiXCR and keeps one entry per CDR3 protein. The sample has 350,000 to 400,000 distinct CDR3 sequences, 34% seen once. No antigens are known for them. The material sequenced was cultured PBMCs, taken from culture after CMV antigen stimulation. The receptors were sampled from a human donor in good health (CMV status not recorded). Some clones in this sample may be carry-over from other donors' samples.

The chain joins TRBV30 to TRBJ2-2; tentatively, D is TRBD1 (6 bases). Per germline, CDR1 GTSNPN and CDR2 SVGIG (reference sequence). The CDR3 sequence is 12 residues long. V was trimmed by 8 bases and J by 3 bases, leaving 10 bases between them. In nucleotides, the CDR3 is TGTGCCCGAACAGGGCACACCGGGGAGCTGTTTTTT. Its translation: CARTGHTGELFF.

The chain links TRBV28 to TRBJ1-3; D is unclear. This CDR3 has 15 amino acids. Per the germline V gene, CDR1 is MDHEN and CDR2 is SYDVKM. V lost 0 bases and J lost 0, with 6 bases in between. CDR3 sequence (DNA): TGTGCCAGCAGTTTATGGGGTGACTCTGGAAACACCATATATTTT. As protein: CASSLWGDSGNTIYF.

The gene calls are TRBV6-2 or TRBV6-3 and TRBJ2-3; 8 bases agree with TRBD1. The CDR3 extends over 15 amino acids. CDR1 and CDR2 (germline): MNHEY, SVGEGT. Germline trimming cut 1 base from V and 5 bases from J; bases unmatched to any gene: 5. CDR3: CASSYFQGARDTQYF. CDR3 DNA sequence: TGTGCCAGCAGTTACTTTCAGGGGGCGCGAGATACGCAGTATTTT.

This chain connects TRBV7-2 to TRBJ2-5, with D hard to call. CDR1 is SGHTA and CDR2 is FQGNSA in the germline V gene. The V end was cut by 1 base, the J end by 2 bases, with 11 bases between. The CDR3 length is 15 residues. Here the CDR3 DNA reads TGTGCCAGCAGCTTAGAAGCGTCTATACAAGAGACCCAGTACTTC. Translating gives CASSLEASIQETQYF.

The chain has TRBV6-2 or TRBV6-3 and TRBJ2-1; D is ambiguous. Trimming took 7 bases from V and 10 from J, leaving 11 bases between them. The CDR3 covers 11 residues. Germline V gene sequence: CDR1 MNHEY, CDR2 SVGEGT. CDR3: CASTQNREQFF. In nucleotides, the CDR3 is TGTGCCAGCACCCAGAATAGAGAGCAGTTCTTC.

The CDR3 here is CASSRNSGTSGRIYEQYF. Here the CDR3 DNA reads TGTGCCAGCAGTCGCAACTCCGGGACTAGCGGCCGGATTTACGAGCAGTACTTC. The rearrangement joins TRBV27 to TRBJ2-7, with 11 nucleotides matching TRBD2. The CDR3 is made up of 18 amino acids. V lost 5 bases, J lost 4 bases, and 16 bases stayed unmatched. Germline V gene lookup returns CDR1 MNHEY and CDR2 SMNVEV (reference sequence).

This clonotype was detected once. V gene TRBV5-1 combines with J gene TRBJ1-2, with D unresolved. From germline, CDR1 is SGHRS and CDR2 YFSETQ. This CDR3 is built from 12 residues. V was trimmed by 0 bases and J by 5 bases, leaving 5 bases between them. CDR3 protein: CASSLGEYGYTF. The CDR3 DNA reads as TGCGCCAGCAGCTTGGGAGAGTATGGCTACACCTTC.